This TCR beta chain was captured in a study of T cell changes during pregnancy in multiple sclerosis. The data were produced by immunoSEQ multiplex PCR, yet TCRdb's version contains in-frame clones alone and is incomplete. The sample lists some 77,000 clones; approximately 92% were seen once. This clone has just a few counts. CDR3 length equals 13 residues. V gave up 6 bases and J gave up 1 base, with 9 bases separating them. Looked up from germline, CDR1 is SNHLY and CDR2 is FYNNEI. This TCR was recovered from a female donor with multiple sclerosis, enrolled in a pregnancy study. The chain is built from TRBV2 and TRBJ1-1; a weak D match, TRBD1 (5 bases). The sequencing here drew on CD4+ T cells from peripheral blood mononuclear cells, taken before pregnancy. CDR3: CASRATENTEAFF. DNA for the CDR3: TGTGCCAGCAGGGCGACAGAGAACACTGAAGCTTTCTTT. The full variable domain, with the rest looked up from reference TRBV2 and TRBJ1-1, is EPEVTQTPSHQVTQMGQEVILRCVPISNHLYFYWYRQILGQKVEFLVSFYNNEISEKSEIFDDQFSVERPDGSNFTLKIRSTKLEDSAMYFCASRATENTEAFFGQGTRLTVV.